This T cell receptor (beta chain) was retrieved from a study of identical twins. Overall study findings and caveats: Fewer insertions characterized abundant cord blood beta clonotypes, whereas memory repertoires showed none.

Between the trimmed V and J ends, which lost 2 bases and 0 bases, there was a span of 11 bases. CDR1 and CDR2 from the germline V gene are SQVTM and ANQGSEA. The CDR3 runs to 15 residues. TCRdb recomputed calls from the 5' RACE reads with MiXCR, one row per CDR3 protein. The repertoire consists of 200,000 to 250,000 distinct CDR3 sequences, with approximately 6.8% occurring once and the leading ten covering about 5.8%. There are many counts of this clonotype. What it recognizes is unknown. These data were also reused for a study on yellow fever vaccine responses in identical twins.

The sequenced sample consisted of CD8+ T cells sorted from blood. V usage is TRBV29-1 and J usage is TRBJ2-1; D uncertain. The sequence came from a woman aged 18-29 years in good health. This chain's CDR3 is CSVETPKSSYNEQFF. CDR3 coding DNA: TGCAGCGTTGAAACTCCCAAGAGCTCCTACAATGAGCAGTTCTTC.